The sequence of this TCR beta chain was determined in a study of shared T cell receptors in the human thymus. Method: immunoSEQ multiplex PCR; TCRdb's copy keeps in-frame clones and lacks some. Altogether about 660,000 clones are present, approximately 88% being singletons, with the ten largest covering 0.01%. Germline CDR1 reads LNHDA; CDR2 reads SQIVND (reference sequence). The CDR3 sequence is 16 residues long. J was trimmed by 4 bases and V by 5 bases; bases with no gene match: 11. In addition, the sample was reused for a study of human thymus T cells. According to that study: Serving as donors were healthy Finnish infants, each of whom was having open corrective surgery for congenital heart defects. Thymic tissue was derived from resections collected during corrective heart surgery. Repertoires sampled from thymus and blood appeared biased in V and J gene usage. Thymic repertoires of unrelated individuals were reported in related research to overlap highly.

The J gene is TRBJ2-4, the V gene TRBV19; 7 nucleotides agree with TRBD2. The sequenced sample consisted of thymocytes. The receptor's source is a boy under two years old with a congenital heart defect. CDR3 residues: CASSSWLPGRKNIQYF. For the CDR3, the DNA is TGTGCCAGTAGTTCCTGGCTCCCCGGGAGGAAAAACATTCAGTACTTC.